The TCR beta chain under discussion was sequenced for a study of cytomegalovirus exposure and HLA in healthy donors. Germline assignment: CDR1 LGHNA and CDR2 YSLEER. V was shortened by 0 bases and J by 0 bases, with 14 bases between the two germline ends. The CDR3 spans 17 residues. Clones were read by immunoSEQ multiplex PCR, and TCRdb kept only the in-frame ones, dropping some. The sample lists approximately 120,000 clones; 88% were seen once. The material sequenced was PBMCs. The V gene is TRBV4-3, the J gene TRBJ1-2; D remains ambiguous. This receptor was taken from a young woman in good health and CMV-seronegative. CDR3: CASSQDREAAPNYGYTF. The CDR3 nucleotides read TGCGCCAGCAGCCAAGATAGGGAGGCGGCCCCTAACTATGGCTACACCTTC.